These 4 T cell receptor beta chains originate from one sample sequenced in a study of T-cell reconstitution after alpha-beta-depleted transplantation in children. It was with unique molecular identifiers that the TCRbeta library was prepared. TCRdb re-called the PCR reads through MiXCR, storing one row per CDR3 protein. The sample includes some 640,000 distinct CDR3 sequences, 15% to 20% of them seen just once. Sequencing was performed on PBMCs from the stem cell graft donor, taken from the stem cell graft. The receptors were sampled from a human donor who donated a stem cell graft to a child with acute myeloid leukemia.

The J gene is TRBJ2-3, the V gene TRBV29-1; 7 positions match TRBD1. The closer fit of TRBJ1-5 to the DNA end suggests the J call may be wrong. The CDR3 has 17 amino acids. CDR1 and CDR2 from the germline V gene are SQVTM and ANQGSEA. The CDR3 sequence: CSALSWVTGANTDTQHF. As DNA, the CDR3 is TGCAGCGCCCTAAGCTGGGTTACAGGGGCGAACACAGATACGCAGCATTTT.

Ten or more counts support this clonotype. The chain employs TRBV20-1 and TRBJ2-3, with 10 bases identical to TRBD2. V shed 3 bases, J shed 2 bases, and the junction held 5 bases outside the gene matches. CDR3 length equals 15 residues. Germline V lookup: CDR1 DFQATT, CDR2 SNEGSKA (reference sequence). The CDR3 spells CSASPLAGNTDTQYF. In DNA, the CDR3 is TGCAGTGCTAGTCCACTAGCGGGGAACACAGATACGCAGTATTTT.

In this sample, this clonotype turned up a few times. The gene calls are TRBV7-9 and TRBJ2-3; TRBD1 agrees at 10 bases. Germline V CDR1 and CDR2: SEHNR, FQNEAQ (reference sequence). V gave up 2 bases and J gave up 7 bases; unmatched junction bases: 6. The CDR3 has 15 residues. The CDR3 sequence is CASSLSGQGPNTQYF. For the CDR3, the DNA is TGTGCCAGCAGCTTATCGGGACAGGGGCCTAATACGCAGTATTTT.

The chain employs TRBV20-1 and TRBJ1-1; possibly TRBD1 for D (6 bases). The CDR3 length is 13 residues. Germline V gene sequence: CDR1 DFQATT, CDR2 SNEGSKA (reference sequence). V shed 2 bases and J shed 4 bases, with 11 bases lying between them. In DNA, the CDR3 is TGCAGTGCTAGATTGGGGGCCCTCACTGAAGCTTTCTTT. This translates into CSARLGALTEAFF.